Listed here is a single TCR beta chain. Its target is not known. This CDR3 contains 17 residues. Per the germline V gene, CDR1 is PRHDT and CDR2 is FYEKMQ (reference sequence). V was clipped by 4 bases and J by 0 bases, with 19 bases between them. Sequencing used immunoSEQ multiplex PCR; TCRdb keeps in-frame clones, though not all of them. The sample holds tens of thousands of clones, approximately 80% seen once. The sample belongs to a study of PD-1 blockade in classical Hodgkin lymphoma. Time point here: cycle 4 day 1 (C4D1), after around six weeks of nivolumab. Every patient had relapsed following autologous stem cell transplantation, and cohorts differed in brentuximab vedotin exposure. Broader study findings: Nothing has yet pinned down what causes the repertoire differences, possibly disease activity or prior therapy. Newly diagnosed patients had diversity similar to the baseline diversity of complete responders. CD8+ TCR diversity did not rise significantly by C4D1, unlike CD4+.

This specimen was peripheral blood mononuclear cells (PBMCs), taken before the fourth cycle of nivolumab. The clonotype originates from a human donor with classical Hodgkin lymphoma. The chain combines TRBV13 with TRBJ2-7; the D is unclear. The CDR3 DNA is TGTGCCAGCAGCTCCCTCCCCTTTGCGAGGAACTCCTACGAGCAGTACTTC. Amino acid sequence: CASSSLPFARNSYEQYF.